The 22 T cell receptor beta chains given below trace back to one sample, sequenced in a study of blood T cell repertoires in COVID-19. Measured with immunoSEQ multiplex PCR; TCRdb has only the in-frame clones, and not every one. The table records some 400,000 clones, 81% of them present only once. The sequenced material came from peripheral blood. Receptor source: a human donor with acute or convalescent COVID-19. The donor label of this sample is uncertain.

The chain links TRBV12-3 or TRBV12-4 to TRBJ1-2, with D tentatively TRBD1 (5 bases). The CDR3 totals 13 residues. V was trimmed by 1 base and J by 11 bases, leaving 14 bases between them. The CDR3 is CASSLGLGAGYTF. CDR3 nucleotide sequence: TGTGCCAGCAGTTTAGGATTAGGGGCAGGGTACACCTTC.

The CDR3 region has the DNA TGTGCCAGCAGCTCACGAGGGGGGCCCCAGCATTTT. It specifies CASSSRGGPQHF. The chain uses TRBV5-6 and TRBJ1-5; D may be TRBD1 (6 bases). V was cut by 3 bases and J by 9 bases, with 10 bases left in between. The length of the CDR3 is 12 residues. Germline V gene data show CDR1 as SGHDT and CDR2 as YYEEEE.

V gene TRBV6-5 combines with J gene TRBJ2-1, with TRBD1 matching 7 bases. Germline V CDR1 and CDR2: MNHEY, SVGAGI. The CDR3 sequence is 13 residues long. Unmatched junction bases numbered 5, after V lost 2 bases and J lost 10 bases. CDR3 region: CASSYTGDKEQFF. CDR3 nucleotide sequence: TGTGCCAGCAGTTACACAGGGGATAAGGAGCAGTTCTTC.

The chain employs TRBV5-1 and TRBJ2-7, with 11 positions matching TRBD2. Germline V gene data show CDR1 as SGHRS and CDR2 as YFSETQ. With 4 bases clipped from V and 7 bases from J, the junction kept 16 bases outside the gene matches. This CDR3 region has 17 residues. In nucleotides, the CDR3 is TGCGCCAGCAGCGGGGGGGCACTAGCGGGAGCTATGGATGAGCAGTACTTC. Translating it yields CASSGGALAGAMDEQYF.

The chain carries TRBV2 and TRBJ2-3, with D perhaps TRBD2 (6 bases). Germline CDR1 and CDR2: SNHLY and FYNNEI. The CDR3 contains 13 residues. V lost 10 bases and J 8 bases, leaving 19 bases between the germline ends. The CDR3 here is CATGSELGGTQYF. CDR3 DNA sequence: TGTGCCACCGGATCGGAGTTGGGGGGTACGCAGTATTTT. Looking up the rest from reference TRBV2 and TRBJ2-3 gives the full variable domain: EPEVTQTPSHQVTQMGQEVILRCVPISNHLYFYWYRQILGQKVEFLVSFYNNEISEKSEIFDDQFSVERPDGSNFTLKIRSTKLEDSAMYFCATGSELGGTQYFGPGTRLTVL.

This clone has only a few counts. This rearrangement joins TRBV2 to TRBJ2-3; the match to TRBD1 covers 10 bases. Germline V lookup: CDR1 SNHLY, CDR2 FYNNEI. The CDR3 has 15 residues. Germline trimming cut 5 bases from V and 7 bases from J; bases unmatched to any gene: 9. CDR3: CASSSTGTGANTQYF. The CDR3 nucleotides read TGTGCCAGCAGTTCTACCGGGACAGGGGCGAATACGCAGTATTTT.

The chain employs TRBV2 and TRBJ1-3, with TRBD1 identical over 7 bases. The V gene's germline CDR1 is SNHLY and CDR2 FYNNEI. The ends lost 6 bases at V and 3 bases at J; junction bases unmatched: 11. This CDR3 contains 16 residues. CDR3 sequence reads: CASSANRGSIGNTIYF. CDR3 bases: TGTGCCAGCAGCGCCAACAGGGGAAGCATTGGAAACACCATATATTTT.

The chain has TRBV5-4 and TRBJ2-3; 8 nucleotides agree with TRBD1. With 4 bases clipped from V and 4 bases from J, the junction kept 8 bases outside the gene matches. Germline V lookup: CDR1 SGHNT, CDR2 YYREEE (reference sequence). CDR3 length equals 15 residues. The CDR3: CASSTGQGISDTQYF. The CDR3 DNA follows: TGTGCCAGCAGCACCGGACAGGGTATCTCAGATACGCAGTATTTT.

The chain links TRBV7-6 to TRBJ1-3; 7 bases line up with TRBD1. The CDR3 has 18 amino acids. V was clipped by 6 bases and J by 0 bases; unmatched bases: 14. Germline V gene sequence: CDR1 SGHVS, CDR2 FNYEAQ. The CDR3 sequence: CASSHPLGQDFSGNTIYF. DNA of the CDR3: TGTGCCAGCAGTCATCCCTTAGGACAGGACTTCTCTGGAAACACCATATATTTT.

The chain combines TRBV24-1 with TRBJ2-3, with D unresolved. The CDR3 runs to 14 residues. CDR1 and CDR2 (germline): KGHDR, SFDVKD. V lost 3 bases and J 7 bases, leaving 13 bases between the germline ends. CDR3 loop: CATSDPGVDHTQYF. The CDR3 bases are TGTGCCACCAGTGATCCAGGCGTCGACCATACGCAGTATTTT.

A few counts support this clone. J is TRBJ1-2 and V is TRBV6-5; 10 positions match TRBD1. Germline values: CDR1 MNHEY, CDR2 SVGAGI. The V gene end was trimmed by 4 bases and the J gene end by 4 bases; junction bases not matched to a gene: 6. The CDR3 is made up of 15 amino acids. CDR3 amino acids: CASSSDRGQGYGYTF. CDR3 nucleotides: TGTGCCAGCAGTTCCGACAGGGGGCAAGGCTATGGCTACACCTTC.

The chain has TRBV12-2 and TRBJ2-7; the D segment call TRBD2 is taken from the table without a DNA check. TRBV12-2 counts as a pseudogene. The CDR3 contains 14 residues. CDR3 sequence reads: CASRSGVLYYEQYF. The CDR3, as DNA: TGTGCAAGTCGCTCGGGAGTTCTCTACTACGAGCAGTACTTC.

The chain links TRBV19 to TRBJ2-1; TRBD2 is a possible D gene (6 bases). Deletions cut 2 bases from V and 9 bases from J, with 14 bases between. The CDR3 length is 14 residues. Looked up from germline, CDR1 is LNHDA and CDR2 is SQIVND (reference sequence). In nucleotides, the CDR3 is TGTGCCAGTAGTATAAGGGTGGGGGGTGGTGAGCAGTTCTTC. Protein: CASSIRVGGGEQFF.

The rearrangement links TRBV12-3 or TRBV12-4 to TRBJ2-7; weak D call: TRBD1 (5 bases). The CDR3 is 12 amino acids. V was pared by 8 bases and J by 5 bases, with 13 bases between. Here the CDR3 reads CASCQGGNEQYF. CDR3 nucleotides: TGTGCCAGCTGCCAGGGTGGGAACGAGCAGTACTTC.

The CDR3 DNA is TGTGCCAGCAGTAGCGGGGACTACAATGAGCAGTTCTTC. The encoded protein is CASSSGDYNEQFF. The chain carries TRBV12-3 or TRBV12-4 and TRBJ2-1; 7 bases fit TRBD2. The CDR3 is 13 amino acids. The V gene end was trimmed by 5 bases and the J gene end by 3 bases; junction bases not matched to a gene: 1.

This chain uses TRBV7-2 with TRBJ1-5; maybe TRBD1 (5 bases). This CDR3 region has 16 residues. Between the trimmed V and J ends, which lost 0 bases and 0 bases, there was a span of 9 bases. Germline V gives CDR1 SGHTA, CDR2 FQGNSA. CDR3 region: CASSLAGGFSNQPQHF. DNA for the CDR3: TGTGCCAGCAGCTTAGCGGGGGGGTTTAGCAATCAGCCCCAGCATTTT.

The chain has TRBV6-5 and TRBJ2-5; 10 bases are a match to TRBD1. Trimming cost V 7 bases and J 4 bases; bases outside gene matches: 6. The CDR3 is made up of 14 amino acids. The V gene's germline CDR1 is MNHEY and CDR2 SVGAGI. As DNA, the CDR3 is TGTGCCAGCAAACGACAGGGGGCGGGAGAGACCCAGTACTTC. Translated, it gives CASKRQGAGETQYF.

The rearrangement joins TRBV20-1 to TRBJ1-2, with 7 positions matching TRBD1. Germline V CDR1 and CDR2: DFQATT, SNEGSKA (reference sequence). The CDR3 totals 14 residues. Trimming took 3 bases from V and 8 from J; bases not matched to a gene: 12. DNA of the CDR3: TGCAGTGCTAGTAAGACAGGGACCCTCTGGGGCTACACCTTC. Its translation is CSASKTGTLWGYTF.

V usage is TRBV18 and J usage is TRBJ2-7, with TRBD2 matching 8 bases. This CDR3 comprises 17 residues. Germline assignment: CDR1 KGHSH and CDR2 LQKENI. With 3 bases clipped from V and 5 bases from J, the junction kept 15 bases outside the gene matches. CDR3 region: CASSPFKVPAGAHEQYF. CDR3 in DNA: TGTGCCAGCTCACCTTTTAAAGTGCCAGCGGGAGCCCACGAGCAGTACTTC.

The gene calls are TRBV19 and TRBJ2-3, with no clear D. Germline-derived CDR1 and CDR2 are LNHDA and SQIVND (reference sequence). Deletions cut 4 bases from V and 0 bases from J, with 11 bases between. CDR3 length: 15 residues. Here the CDR3 DNA reads TGTGCCAGTAGTACGGGTCTCTATAGCACAGATACGCAGTATTTT. Its translation: CASSTGLYSTDTQYF. Full variable domain (outside the CDR3, taken from reference TRBV19 and TRBJ2-3): DGGITQSPKYLFRKEGQNVTLSCEQNLNHDAMYWYRQDPGQGLRLIYYSQIVNDFQKGDIAEGYSVSREKKESFPLTVTSAQKNPTAFYLCASSTGLYSTDTQYFGPGTRLTVL.

This chain uses TRBV6-5 with TRBJ2-2; possibly TRBD1 for D (6 bases). This CDR3 is 13 amino acids long. Germline CDR1 is MNHEY and CDR2 is SVGAGI. Between the trimmed V and J ends, which lost 0 bases and 11 bases, there was a span of 10 bases. This chain's CDR3 is CASSYSGQRELFF. CDR3 DNA: TGTGCCAGCAGTTACTCGGGACAACGAGAGCTGTTTTTT.

The CDR3 nucleotides read TGTGCCAGCAGCCAGGATCTAGCGGGGATCTCCTACGAGCAGTACTTC. It specifies CASSQDLAGISYEQYF. J is TRBJ2-7 and V is TRBV3-1 (or the pseudogene TRBV3-2); 9 bases are a match to TRBD2. In germline, CDR1 is LGHDT, CDR2 YNNKEL (reference sequence). The ends lost 3 bases at V and 0 bases at J; junction bases unmatched: 6. The CDR3 runs 16 residues.